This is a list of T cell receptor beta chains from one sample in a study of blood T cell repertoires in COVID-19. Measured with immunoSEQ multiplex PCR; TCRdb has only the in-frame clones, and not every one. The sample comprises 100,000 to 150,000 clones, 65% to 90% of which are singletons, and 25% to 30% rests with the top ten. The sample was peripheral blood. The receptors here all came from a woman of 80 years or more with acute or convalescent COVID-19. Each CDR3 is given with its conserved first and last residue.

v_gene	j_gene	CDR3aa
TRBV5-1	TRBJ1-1	CASSLGTAYTEAFF
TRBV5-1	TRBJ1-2	CASSLEGRNGYTF
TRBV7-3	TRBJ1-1	CASSRTRNTEAFF
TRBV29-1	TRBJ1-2	CSAGGAQSYGYTF
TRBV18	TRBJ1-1	CASSPLEANTEAFF
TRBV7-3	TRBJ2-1	CASSLGTGDSEQFF
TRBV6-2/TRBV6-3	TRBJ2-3	CASSRRTSGGTRGDTQYF
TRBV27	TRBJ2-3	CASSPTTSGADTQYF
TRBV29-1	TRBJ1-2	CSVEGDNDGYTF
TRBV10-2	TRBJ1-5	CASSPQGFNQPQHF
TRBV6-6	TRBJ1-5	CASSYGQDYQPQHF
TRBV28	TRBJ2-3	CASSPPPGAGSDTQYF
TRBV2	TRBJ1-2	CVRAATGGIAGYTF
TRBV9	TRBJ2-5	CASSPGLAGRAETQYF
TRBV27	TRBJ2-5	CASSSLAGGQETQYF
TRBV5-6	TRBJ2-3	CASSLQKSTDTQYF
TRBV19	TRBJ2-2	CASQQGVRTGELFF
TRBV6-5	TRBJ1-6	CASSYRGAFYNSPLHF
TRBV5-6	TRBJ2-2	CASSALIKLRTNTGELFF